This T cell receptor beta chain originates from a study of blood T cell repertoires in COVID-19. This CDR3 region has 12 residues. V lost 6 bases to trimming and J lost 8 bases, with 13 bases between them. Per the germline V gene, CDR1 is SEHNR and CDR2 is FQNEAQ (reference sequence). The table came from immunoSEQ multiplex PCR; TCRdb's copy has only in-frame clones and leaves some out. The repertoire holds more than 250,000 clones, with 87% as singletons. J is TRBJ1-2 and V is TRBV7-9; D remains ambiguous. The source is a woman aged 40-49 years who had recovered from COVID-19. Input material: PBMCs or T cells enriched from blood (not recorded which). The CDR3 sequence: CASRSIPGGYTF. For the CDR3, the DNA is TGTGCCAGCAGGTCCATACCGGGGGGCTACACCTTC. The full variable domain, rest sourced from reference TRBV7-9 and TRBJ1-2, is DTGVSQNPRHKITKRGQNVTFRCDPISEHNRLYWYRQTLGQGPEFLTYFQNEAQLEKSRLLSDRFSAERPKGSFSTLEIQRTEQGDSAMYLCASRSIPGGYTFGSGTRLTVV.